The rows below give T cell receptor beta chains drawn from one sample of a study of shared clonotypes between healthy human individuals. Sequencing used immunoSEQ multiplex PCR; TCRdb keeps in-frame clones, though not all of them. The repertoire holds some 1.1 million clones, with 60% to 80% as singletons. The sample comprised memory CD4+ T cells from PBMCs. These receptors were taken from a man younger than 35 in good health. Some clones in this sample may be carry-over from other donors' samples. CDR3s include the opening cysteine and the closing phenylalanine or tryptophan. The D gene is left open where the match is weak. Expanded clones are given a class, and other clones once, few, many or no size at all.

V,D,size,J,DNA,CDR3
TRBV14,.,.,TRBJ2-1,TGTGCCAGCAGCCAAGGTCTAGGTCAGTTCTTC,CASSQGLGQFF
TRBV5-1,.,.,TRBJ1-5,TGCGCCAGCAGCGGTGGCTACGATCAGCCCCAGCATTTT,CASSGGYDQPQHF
TRBV6-4,.,.,TRBJ2-7,TGTGCCAGAGGGCACACCGGGACTGACTCCACCAGCAGCCACGAGCAGTACTTC,CARGHTGTDSTSSHEQYF
TRBV6-6,TRBD1,.,TRBJ1-1,TGTGCCAGCAGACAGACAGGGGCCCGCACTGAAGCTTTCTTT,CASRQTGARTEAFF
TRBV10-2,.,many,TRBJ2-2,TGCGCCAGCAAGCTAGACGTGAACACCGGGGAGCTGTTTTTT,CASKLDVNTGELFF
TRBV6-8,.,.,TRBJ1-1,TGTGCCAGCCGGGGGGACACTGAAGCTTTCTTT,CASRGDTEAFF
TRBV28,.,.,TRBJ2-7,TGTGCCAGCAGTTTAACAGGAAGCTACGAGCAGTACTTC,CASSLTGSYEQYF
TRBV5-1,.,.,TRBJ2-4,TGCGCCAGCAGCTTGCTAGGACAGTCCCAAAACATTCAGTACTTC,CASSLLGQSQNIQYF
TRBV10-3,TRBD2,.,TRBJ2-3,TGTGCCATCAGTCCGGGACTAGCGGGAGATACGCAGTATTTT,CAISPGLAGDTQYF
TRBV5-1,TRBD2,.,TRBJ2-5,TGCGCCAGCAGCCAAGGACTAGCGGGAGGGGAAGAGACCCAGTACTTC,CASSQGLAGGEETQYF
TRBV25-1,TRBD1,many,TRBJ1-3,TGTGCCAGCAGCCGTGGACAGGGGATATATTTT,CASSRGQGIYF
TRBV4-1,.,.,TRBJ1-6,TGCGCCAGCAGCCCACCGCACAGGGCGTTAGATTCACCCCTCCACTTT,CASSPPHRALDSPLHF
TRBV15,TRBD1,.,TRBJ1-1,TGTGCCACCAAAACAGGGGCGAACACTGAAGCTTTCTTT,CATKTGANTEAFF
TRBV5-4,TRBD1,once,TRBJ2-5,TGTGCCAGCAGCTTGGACAGGGGGGTCGAGACCCAGTACTTC,CASSLDRGVETQYF
TRBV14,.,.,TRBJ2-1,TGTGCCAGCAACCAAGGGGGGCACAATGAGCAGTTCTTC,CASNQGGHNEQFF
TRBV5-1,.,.,TRBJ1-1,TGCGCCAGCAGCTTCACCGCAGAGGGCACTGAAGCTTTCTTT,CASSFTAEGTEAFF
TRBV28,.,.,TRBJ1-2,TGTGCCAGCAGCCCAGCGTCCCCCTCTGCGGGCTACACCTTC,CASSPASPSAGYTF
TRBV5-1,TRBD2,.,TRBJ2-6,TGCGCCAGCAGCCCGGGAGGGCCTGGGGCCAACGTCCTGACTTTC,CASSPGGPGANVLTF
TRBV4-1,.,.,TRBJ2-4,TGCGCCAGCAGCCAAGGGGCCGGGGCGGGAAACATTCAGTACTTC,CASSQGAGAGNIQYF
TRBV7-3,.,.,TRBJ2-2,TGTGCCAGCAGCTCCCCTGGGTCTTCCACCGGGGAGCTGTTTTTT,CASSSPGSSTGELFF
TRBV19,.,.,TRBJ2-2,TGTGCCAGTAGTCCGGAGGTAGGGTGGAGTCCCGGGGAGCTGTTTTTT,CASSPEVGWSPGELFF
TRBV4-2,TRBD1,.,TRBJ1-2,TGTGCCAGCAGCCAGGGACAGGGGGCTAACTATGGCTACACCTTC,CASSQGQGANYGYTF
TRBV5-6,TRBD1,.,TRBJ1-2,TGTGCCAGCAGCAGGGGACAGGGTAACTATGGCTACACCTTC,CASSRGQGNYGYTF
TRBV7-2,.,.,TRBJ2-3,TGTGCCAGCAGCTTACTCGGGCCCACAGATACGCAGTATTTT,CASSLLGPTDTQYF
TRBV11-2,.,.,TRBJ2-7,TGTGCCAGCAGCCTCGGAACCGGGTTCGCCCTCCACGAGCAGTACTTC,CASSLGTGFALHEQYF
TRBV7-3,.,.,TRBJ2-2,TGTGCCAGCAGCTTACTACCCAGACGCGTCACCGGGGAGCTGTTTTTT,CASSLLPRRVTGELFF
TRBV9,TRBD1,.,TRBJ2-7,TGTGCCAGCAGCGCTGGGACAGGGGTCACCTACGAGCAGTACTTC,CASSAGTGVTYEQYF
TRBV9,TRBD1,.,TRBJ2-5,TGTGCCAGCAGCGTAGCACAGGGGGTATGGGAGACCCAGTACTTC,CASSVAQGVWETQYF
TRBV10-1,.,few,TRBJ1-4,TGCGCCAGCTCGATCCCGCGACTGTTTTTT,CASSIPRLFF
TRBV7-9,.,.,TRBJ2-6,TGTGCCAGCAGCTTTCGCCACTCTGGGGCCAACGTCCTGACTTTC,CASSFRHSGANVLTF
TRBV11-2,.,once,TRBJ1-1,TGTGCCAGCAGCTTAGGACAGTCCTCGAACACTGAAGCTTTCTTT,CASSLGQSSNTEAFF
TRBV5-1,.,few,TRBJ2-3,TGCGCCAGCAGCTTGGCCGTACAGACTAGCACAGATACGCAGTATTTT,CASSLAVQTSTDTQYF
TRBV27,.,.,TRBJ2-5,TGTGCCAGCAGGTGGGGGGCTAGCGAGGCTCAGAAGGGGGAGACCCAGTACTTC,CASRWGASEAQKGETQYF
TRBV11-2,TRBD1,.,TRBJ1-1,TGTGCCAGCAGCCCTGGACAGGGTACAGCTTTCTTT,CASSPGQGTAFF
TRBV5-1,.,.,TRBJ2-3,TGCGCCAGCTCCTTAGGCGGGGAAGATACGCAGTATTTT,CASSLGGEDTQYF
TRBV9,TRBD1,.,TRBJ2-3,TGTGCCAGCAGCGTAGCAGGGGGCTCAGATACGCAGTATTTT,CASSVAGGSDTQYF
TRBV7-2,TRBD1,.,TRBJ1-2,TGTGCCAGCAGCTTGGGGCAGGGGGCGAATGGCTACACCTTC,CASSLGQGANGYTF
TRBV5-1,TRBD1,.,TRBJ1-1,TGCGCCAGCAGCTCAACAGGGGATAGGGCCCATGGCACTGAAGCTTTCTTT,CASSSTGDRAHGTEAFF
TRBV21-1,.,.,TRBJ2-7,TGTGCCAGCAGGCTAGGAGAGCAGTACTTC,CASRLGEQYF
TRBV28,TRBD1,.,TRBJ1-1,TGTGCCAGCAGCGCAGGACAGGGTAAGGTAGCTTTCTTT,CASSAGQGKVAFF
TRBV7-9,.,.,TRBJ2-2,TGTGCCAGCAGCTTAAACCCCGGCGGGGAGCTGTTTTTT,CASSLNPGGELFF
TRBV7-9,.,.,TRBJ2-1,TGTGCCAGCAGCCCTCACCGCCTAGGGAGTGATGAGCAGTTCTTC,CASSPHRLGSDEQFF
TRBV5-6,TRBD2,.,TRBJ2-7,TGTGCCAGCAGCTTGGAGGTAGCGGGGTTCTCCTACGAGCAGTACTTC,CASSLEVAGFSYEQYF
TRBV18,.,.,TRBJ1-1,TGTGCCAGCTCACCGAACCGGCGGAGTAACACTGAAGCTTTCTTT,CASSPNRRSNTEAFF
TRBV6-1,TRBD1,.,TRBJ2-4,TGTGCCAGCAACCGACAGGGAACAGGTATAGACATTCAGTACTTC,CASNRQGTGIDIQYF
TRBV5-1,TRBD1,.,TRBJ2-1,TGCGCCAGCAGCTTGGCGGGACAGAGCTCCTACAATGAGCAGTTCTTC,CASSLAGQSSYNEQFF
TRBV5-1,.,many,TRBJ1-4,TGCGCCAGCAGCTTGGACCCTAATGAAAAACTGTTTTTT,CASSLDPNEKLFF
TRBV4-1,TRBD2,.,TRBJ2-1,TGCGCCAGCAGCCAAGATTGGAGCGGGAGATGGAATGAGCAGTTCTTC,CASSQDWSGRWNEQFF
TRBV7-9,.,.,TRBJ1-3,TGTGCCAGCAGCTCTGGACTGGGCGGGAGCTCTGGAAACACCATATATTTT,CASSSGLGGSSGNTIYF
TRBV15,TRBD1,.,TRBJ1-1,TGTGCCACCAGCCGCACAGGGGGCTGGGTGAACACTGAAGCTTTCTTT,CATSRTGGWVNTEAFF